This is a list of T cell receptor beta chains from one sample in a study of blood T cell repertoires in COVID-19. The data were produced by immunoSEQ multiplex PCR, yet TCRdb's version contains in-frame clones alone and is incomplete. This table has 55,000 or so clones, around 84% appearing once. The sequenced sample was peripheral blood. These receptors came from a human donor in a cohort sampled during active or convalescent COVID-19. Each CDR3 is given with its conserved first and last residue. The D gene is left open where the match is weak.

j_gene: TRBJ2-5; v_gene: TRBV6-5; d_gene: -; CDR3aa: CASSYSTGWETQYF
j_gene: TRBJ2-5; v_gene: TRBV19; d_gene: TRBD2; CDR3aa: CASSNPLGRGEETQYF
j_gene: TRBJ1-1; v_gene: TRBV27; d_gene: -; CDR3aa: CASRLRNSNTEAFF
j_gene: TRBJ1-5; v_gene: TRBV15; d_gene: -; CDR3aa: CATSNGGIGNQPQHF
j_gene: TRBJ2-5; v_gene: TRBV19; d_gene: -; CDR3aa: CASSTGPEEAETQYF
j_gene: TRBJ2-3; v_gene: TRBV6-4; d_gene: TRBD2; CDR3aa: CASSEGSGGTDTQYF
j_gene: TRBJ2-3; v_gene: TRBV30; d_gene: -; CDR3aa: CAWSVRKLADTQYF
j_gene: TRBJ2-7; v_gene: TRBV27; d_gene: -; CDR3aa: CASSRLLGTRSYEQYF
j_gene: TRBJ1-6; v_gene: TRBV2; d_gene: -; CDR3aa: CASKQESSYNSPLHF
j_gene: TRBJ1-2; v_gene: TRBV9; d_gene: -; CDR3aa: CASSVAGSDLYGYTF